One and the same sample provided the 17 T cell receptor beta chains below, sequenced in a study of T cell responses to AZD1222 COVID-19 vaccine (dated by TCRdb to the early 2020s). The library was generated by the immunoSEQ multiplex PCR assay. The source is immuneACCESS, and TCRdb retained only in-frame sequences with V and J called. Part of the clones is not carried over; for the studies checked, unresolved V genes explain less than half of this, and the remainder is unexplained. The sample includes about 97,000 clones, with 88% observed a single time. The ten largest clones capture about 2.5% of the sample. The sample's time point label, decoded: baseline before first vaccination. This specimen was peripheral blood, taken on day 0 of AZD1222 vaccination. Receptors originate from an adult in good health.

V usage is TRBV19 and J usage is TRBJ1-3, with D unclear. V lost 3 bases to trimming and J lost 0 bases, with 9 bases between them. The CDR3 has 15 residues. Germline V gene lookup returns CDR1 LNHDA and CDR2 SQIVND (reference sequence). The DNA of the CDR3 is TGTGCCAGTAGTATTCCGCTCCCCTCTGGAAACACCATATATTTT. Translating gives CASSIPLPSGNTIYF.

The DNA of the CDR3 is TGTGCCAGCAGCGGCTCACTGAGGGCCGGGGAGCTGTTTTTT. This sequence encodes CASSGSLRAGELFF. The rearrangement links TRBV7-9 to TRBJ2-2, with TRBD2 as a possible D gene (5 bases). The ends were cut back, 5 bases at V and 6 bases at J, with 13 bases in the middle. Germline V gives CDR1 SEHNR, CDR2 FQNEAQ (reference sequence). This CDR3 is 14 amino acids long.

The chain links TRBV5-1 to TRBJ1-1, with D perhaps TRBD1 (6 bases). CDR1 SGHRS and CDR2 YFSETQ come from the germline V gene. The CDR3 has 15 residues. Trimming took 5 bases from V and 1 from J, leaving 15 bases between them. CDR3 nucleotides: TGCGCCAGCAGACAAGAATTGGGGGCGAACACTGAAGCTTTCTTT. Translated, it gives CASRQELGANTEAFF.

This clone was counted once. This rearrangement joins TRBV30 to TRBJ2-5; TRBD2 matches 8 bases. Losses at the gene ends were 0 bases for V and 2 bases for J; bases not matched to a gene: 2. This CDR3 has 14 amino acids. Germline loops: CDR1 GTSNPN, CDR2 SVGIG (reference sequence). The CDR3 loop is CAWSVIAGQETQYF. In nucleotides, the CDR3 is TGTGCCTGGAGTGTTATAGCGGGGCAAGAGACCCAGTACTTC.

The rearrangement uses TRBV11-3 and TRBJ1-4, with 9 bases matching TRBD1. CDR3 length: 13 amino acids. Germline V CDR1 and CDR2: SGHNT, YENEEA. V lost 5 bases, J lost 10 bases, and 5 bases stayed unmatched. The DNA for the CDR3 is TGTGCCAGCAGCACCCCGACAGGGGGAAAACTGTTTTTT. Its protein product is CASSTPTGGKLFF.

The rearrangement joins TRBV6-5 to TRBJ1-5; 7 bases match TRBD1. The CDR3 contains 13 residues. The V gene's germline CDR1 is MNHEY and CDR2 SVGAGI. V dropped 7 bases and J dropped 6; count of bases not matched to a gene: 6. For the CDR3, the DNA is TGTGCCAGCACTAGAGGGGGCGGTCAGCCCCAGCATTTT. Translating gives CASTRGGGQPQHF.

The CDR3 region is CASSLTLAGGRGTDTQYF. DNA of the CDR3: TGTGCCAGCAGCTTAACCCTAGCGGGGGGGAGAGGCACAGATACGCAGTATTTT. The chain has TRBV7-2 and TRBJ2-3; 12 bases align to TRBD2. Looked up from germline, CDR1 is SGHTA and CDR2 is FQGNSA. This CDR3 region has 18 residues. After removal of 2 bases from V and 1 base from J, the junction contained 7 bases not matched to a gene.

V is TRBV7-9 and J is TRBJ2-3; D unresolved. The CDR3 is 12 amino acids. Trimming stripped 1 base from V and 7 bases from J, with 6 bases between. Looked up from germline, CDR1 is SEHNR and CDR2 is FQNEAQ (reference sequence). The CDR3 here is CASSLGGYTQYF. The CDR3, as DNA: TGTGCCAGCAGCTTAGGCGGTTATACGCAGTATTTT.

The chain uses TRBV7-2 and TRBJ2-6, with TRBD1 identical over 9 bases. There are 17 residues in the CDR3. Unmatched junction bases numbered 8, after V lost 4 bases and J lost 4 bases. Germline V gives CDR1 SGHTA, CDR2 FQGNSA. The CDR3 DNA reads TGTGCCAGCAGCTCGAAAGGACAGGGGTCAGGGGCCAACGTCCTGACTTTC. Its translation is CASSSKGQGSGANVLTF.

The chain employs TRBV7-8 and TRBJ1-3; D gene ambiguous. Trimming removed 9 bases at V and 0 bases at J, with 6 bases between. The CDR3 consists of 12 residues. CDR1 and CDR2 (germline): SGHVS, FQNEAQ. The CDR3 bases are TGTGCCAGTCAGAGCTCTGGAAACACCATATATTTT. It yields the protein CASQSSGNTIYF.

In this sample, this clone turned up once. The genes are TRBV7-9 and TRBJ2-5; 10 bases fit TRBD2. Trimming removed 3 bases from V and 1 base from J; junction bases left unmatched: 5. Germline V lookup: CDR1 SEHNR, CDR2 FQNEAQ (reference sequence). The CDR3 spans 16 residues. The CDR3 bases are TGTGCCAGCAGCTTGTATCTAGCGGGGGTCCAAGAGACCCAGTACTTC. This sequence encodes CASSLYLAGVQETQYF.

CDR3 in DNA: TGTGCCAGCAGCTTAGGTGGCCCTGACAGGATCCACGAGCAGTACTTC. Translation gives CASSLGGPDRIHEQYF. The chain carries TRBV7-2 and TRBJ2-7; tentative D call: TRBD1 (6 bases). Germline V CDR1 and CDR2: SGHTA, FQGNSA. V lost 1 base to trimming and J lost 5 bases, with 18 bases between them. The CDR3 contains 16 residues.

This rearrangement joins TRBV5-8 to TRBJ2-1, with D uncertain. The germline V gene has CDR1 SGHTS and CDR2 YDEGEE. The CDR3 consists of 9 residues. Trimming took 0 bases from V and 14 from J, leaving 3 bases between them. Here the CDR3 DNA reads TGTGCCAGCAGCTTGGGGGAGTTCTTC. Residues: CASSLGEFF.

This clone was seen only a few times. CDR3 DNA: TGTGCCAGCAGCCTCAGTCGAGGGGAGGCGCAGTATTTT. Translated, it gives CASSLSRGEAQYF. The V gene is TRBV9, the J gene TRBJ2-3, with D tentatively TRBD2 (6 bases). Trimming shortened V by 4 bases and J by 10 bases, and 16 bases separated the two germline ends. The CDR3 loop spans 13 amino acids. Per germline, CDR1 SGDLS and CDR2 YYNGEE.

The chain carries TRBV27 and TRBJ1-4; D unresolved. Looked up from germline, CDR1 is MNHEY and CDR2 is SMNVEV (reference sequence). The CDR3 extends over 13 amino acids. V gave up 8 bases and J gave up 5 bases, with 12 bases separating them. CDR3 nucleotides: TGTGCCAGCCACCCGGCGGGGAATGAAAAACTGTTTTTT. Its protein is CASHPAGNEKLFF.

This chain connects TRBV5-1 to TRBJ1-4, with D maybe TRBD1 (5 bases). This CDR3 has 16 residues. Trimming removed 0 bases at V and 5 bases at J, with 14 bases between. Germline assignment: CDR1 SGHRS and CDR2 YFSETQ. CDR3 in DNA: TGCGCCAGCAGCTTGGGACAGCCCGCATCCAATGAAAAACTGTTTTTT. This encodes CASSLGQPASNEKLFF.

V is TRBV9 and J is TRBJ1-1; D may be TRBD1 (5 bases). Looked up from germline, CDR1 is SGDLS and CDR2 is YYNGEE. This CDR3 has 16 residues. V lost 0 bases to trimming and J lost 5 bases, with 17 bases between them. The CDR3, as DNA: TGTGCCAGCAGCGTAGTTTTAGGGATCGGGGGTACTGAAGCTTTCTTT. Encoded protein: CASSVVLGIGGTEAFF. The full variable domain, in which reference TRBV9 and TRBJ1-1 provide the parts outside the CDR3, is DSGVTQTPKHLITATGQRVTLRCSPRSGDLSVYWYQQSLDQGLQFLIQYYNGEERAKGNILERFSAQQFPDLHSELNLSSLELGDSALYFCASSVVLGIGGTEAFFGQGTRLTVV.